This entry lists 11 T cell receptor beta chains sequenced from one sample in a study of shared clonotypes between healthy human individuals. The table came from immunoSEQ multiplex PCR; TCRdb's copy has only in-frame clones and leaves some out. The table shows 2 million to 2.5 million clones, with 93% occurring only once. The sample consisted of naive CD4+ T cells from PBMCs. Subset indicated: CD45RA+ positively selected. The receptors come from a man between 18 and 29 years old in good health. Some clones in this sample may be carry-over from other donors' samples.

The chain combines TRBV6-6 with TRBJ1-6; D gene ambiguous. CDR3 length: 12 residues. Trimming cost V 7 bases and J 6 bases, with 7 bases left between them. The germline gives CDR1 MNHNY, CDR2 SVGAGI (reference sequence). CDR3 protein: CASKTGNSPLHF. As DNA, the CDR3 is TGTGCCAGCAAGACGGGTAATTCACCCCTCCACTTT.

The table lists this clone with a count of one. The chain carries TRBV6-5 and TRBJ1-5; D unresolved. The germline V gene has CDR1 MNHEY and CDR2 SVGAGI. This CDR3 region has 14 residues. V was clipped by 2 bases and J by 0 bases, with 5 bases between them. The CDR3 nucleotides read TGTGCCAGCAGTTACGAGGATAGCAATCAGCCCCAGCATTTT. Translation: CASSYEDSNQPQHF.

The genes are TRBV4-2 and TRBJ1-3; 7 nucleotides agree with TRBD1. With 4 bases clipped from V and 0 bases from J, the junction kept 9 bases outside the gene matches. The CDR3 sequence is 17 residues long. Germline V gene sequence: CDR1 LGHNA, CDR2 YNFKEQ. CDR3 amino acids: CASSPRDSRISGNTIYF. The CDR3 DNA follows: TGTGCCAGCAGCCCCCGGGACAGCAGAATCTCTGGAAACACCATATATTTT.

This rearrangement joins TRBV5-1 to TRBJ2-5, with D possibly being TRBD2 (7 bases). The V gene's germline CDR1 is SGHRS and CDR2 YFSETQ. V lost 5 bases and J 5 bases, leaving 16 bases between the germline ends. The CDR3 length is 14 residues. CDR3 amino acids: CASSSGAGAETQYF. The CDR3 nucleotides read TGCGCCAGCAGTTCGGGGGCGGGAGCGGAGACCCAGTACTTC.

Comment on this clone: Other DNA variants within this sample encode the same CDR3. The chain couples TRBV18 to TRBJ2-5, with D maybe TRBD2 (5 bases). Between the trimmed V and J ends, which lost 1 base and 1 base, there was a span of 7 bases. This CDR3 has 14 amino acids. The germline CDR1 and CDR2 sequences are KGHSH and LQKENI. CDR3 DNA: TGTGCCAGCTCACCACTGGGAGCCCAAGAGACCCAGTACTTC. It yields the protein CASSPLGAQETQYF.

Points on this clone: Other DNA sequences from this sample encode an identical CDR3 as well. This sequence joins TRBV20-1 and TRBJ2-2; D not resolved. Trimming took 3 bases from V and 5 from J, leaving 4 bases between them. This CDR3 region has 11 residues. Germline CDR1 DFQATT, CDR2 SNEGSKA (reference sequence). The DNA of the CDR3 is TGCAGTGCTAGGGGAACCGGGGAGCTGTTTTTT. This codes for CSARGTGELFF.

The rearrangement uses TRBV6-1 and TRBJ2-3; TRBD2 agrees at 9 bases. V lost 7 bases, J lost 4 bases, and 9 bases stayed unmatched. The CDR3 runs to 15 residues. Germline V CDR1 and CDR2: MNHNS, SASEGT. The CDR3 spells CASMRGGPPSDTQYF. The CDR3 nucleotides read TGTGCCAGCATGCGGGGGGGCCCTCCCTCAGATACGCAGTATTTT.

This chain joins TRBV20-1 and TRBJ2-1; maybe TRBD2 (5 bases). Trimming stripped 6 bases from V and 8 bases from J, with 11 bases between. The CDR3 is made up of 11 amino acids. Germline V CDR1 and CDR2: DFQATT, SNEGSKA (reference sequence). The CDR3 region is CSANGVDEQFF. CDR3 nucleotides: TGCAGTGCCAACGGGGTGGATGAGCAGTTCTTC.

The rearrangement links TRBV27 to TRBJ2-4; TRBD2 might be the D (7 bases). The germline gives CDR1 MNHEY, CDR2 SMNVEV (reference sequence). Deletions cut 5 bases from V and 6 bases from J, with 20 bases between. This CDR3 has 16 residues. The CDR3 sequence: CASSPARLGGGNIQYF. DNA for the CDR3: TGTGCCAGCAGTCCCGCACGACTAGGGGGGGGAAACATTCAGTACTTC.

The chain recombines TRBV5-1 with TRBJ2-1; D is unresolved. Trimming removed 0 bases at V and 0 bases at J, with 13 bases between. Germline V gives CDR1 SGHRS, CDR2 YFSETQ. The CDR3 spans 17 residues. The CDR3 here is CASSLARSANSYNEQFF. CDR3 sequence (DNA): TGCGCCAGCAGCTTGGCCCGGAGCGCGAACTCCTACAATGAGCAGTTCTTC.

The genes are TRBV28 and TRBJ1-3; D may be TRBD1 (6 bases). CDR1 MDHEN and CDR2 SYDVKM come from the germline V gene. Trimming stripped 7 bases from V and 2 bases from J, with 12 bases between. The CDR3 is 14 residues long. The CDR3 spells CASIQRTAGNTIYF. Written as DNA, the CDR3 is TGTGCCAGCATTCAGAGGACAGCTGGAAACACCATATATTTT. The complete variable domain, with remaining parts taken from reference TRBV28 and TRBJ1-3, reads DVKVTQSSRYLVKRTGEKVFLECVQDMDHENMFWYRQDPGLGLRLIYFSYDVKMKEKGDIPEGYSVSREKKERFSLILESASTNQTSMYLCASIQRTAGNTIYFGEGSWLTVV.